What follows are 27 T cell receptor beta chains derived from one specimen sequenced in a study of blood T cell repertoires in COVID-19. Using immunoSEQ multiplex PCR, the repertoire was profiled, and TCRdb retains in-frame clones only, with some absent. The table records hundreds of thousands of clones, approximately 86% of them present only once. The sequencing sample was made of peripheral blood. These receptors all come from a woman younger than 45 who had recovered from COVID-19.

The chain uses TRBV7-2 and TRBJ2-1, with 7 positions matching TRBD2. Germline lookup yields CDR1 SGHTA and CDR2 FQGNSA. The V segment lost 5 bases and the J segment 0 bases; nucleotides outside the gene matches: 4. CDR3 size: 15 residues. The CDR3 nucleotides are TGTGCCAGCAGCCCACAGCGGGACTCCTACAATGAGCAGTTCTTC. Amino acid sequence: CASSPQRDSYNEQFF.

The chain joins TRBV6-5 to TRBJ2-2; perhaps TRBD1 as D (5 bases). The germline V gene has CDR1 MNHEY and CDR2 SVGAGI. CDR3 length: 14 residues. Trimming shortened V by 8 bases and J by 6 bases, and 16 bases separated the two germline ends. The CDR3 sequence: CASSGRAKAGELFF. The DNA of the CDR3 is TGTGCCAGCTCGGGCAGGGCGAAGGCCGGGGAGCTGTTTTTT.

CDR3 residues: CSAGQGGYEQYF. In DNA form, the CDR3 reads TGCAGCGCAGGCCAGGGGGGCTACGAGCAGTACTTC. The chain recombines TRBV29-1 with TRBJ2-7, with D possibly being TRBD1 (7 bases). Germline CDR1 SQVTM, CDR2 ANQGSEA. CDR3 length equals 12 residues. V was clipped by 7 bases and J by 3 bases, with 13 bases between them.

The V gene is TRBV27, the J gene TRBJ1-1; the D is unclear. The CDR3 is made up of 13 amino acids. Trimming shortened V by 5 bases and J by 5 bases, and 12 bases separated the two germline ends. Germline V CDR1 and CDR2: MNHEY, SMNVEV (reference sequence). CDR3 amino acids: CASSLLTGTEAFF. In DNA, the CDR3 is TGTGCCAGCAGTCTCCTGACTGGGACTGAAGCTTTCTTT.

CDR3 protein: CASSGEGADTGELFF. The CDR3 DNA sequence: TGTGCCAGCAGTGGAGAGGGGGCAGACACCGGGGAGCTGTTTTTT. V and J are TRBV2 and TRBJ2-2; 7 bases map to TRBD1. After removal of 4 bases from V and 3 bases from J, the junction contained 5 bases not matched to a gene. Looked up from germline, CDR1 is SNHLY and CDR2 is FYNNEI. This CDR3 comprises 15 residues. Filled out from reference TRBV2 and TRBJ2-2, the complete variable domain reads EPEVTQTPSHQVTQMGQEVILRCVPISNHLYFYWYRQILGQKVEFLVSFYNNEISEKSEIFDDQFSVERPDGSNFTLKIRSTKLEDSAMYFCASSGEGADTGELFFGEGSRLTVL.

The chain is built from TRBV6-4 and TRBJ2-1; 8 nucleotides line up with TRBD2. In germline, CDR1 is MRHNA, CDR2 SNTAGT. With 3 bases clipped from V and 0 bases from J, the junction kept 4 bases outside the gene matches. The CDR3 length is 16 residues. The CDR3 here is CASSESGGGSYNEQFF. The DNA for the CDR3 is TGTGCCAGCAGTGAAAGCGGGGGCGGCTCCTACAATGAGCAGTTCTTC.

The chain has TRBV5-1 and TRBJ2-7, with 14 bases fitting TRBD2. V gave up 4 bases and J gave up 3 bases; unmatched junction bases: 9. Per the germline V gene, CDR1 is SGHRS and CDR2 is YFSETQ. There are 17 residues in the CDR3. CDR3 loop: CASSPEGLAGVLYEQYF. As DNA, the CDR3 is TGCGCCAGCAGCCCGGAGGGACTAGCGGGAGTACTCTACGAGCAGTACTTC.

This clone occurred many times. The same CDR3 also results from other DNA sequences found in this sample. CDR3 bases: TGTGCCAGTAGTATAGGGGGAGTCACCGGGGAGCTGTTTTTT. Its protein product is CASSIGGVTGELFF. The chain recombines TRBV19 with TRBJ2-2; maybe TRBD2 (5 bases). V lost 1 base, J lost 4 bases, and 7 bases lay in between. CDR1 and CDR2 (germline): LNHDA, SQIVND (reference sequence). The CDR3 length is 14 residues.

V is TRBV27 and J is TRBJ2-3; possible D gene TRBD1, 6 bases. The CDR3 has 15 residues. The V end lost 6 bases, the J end lost 0 bases, and 13 bases lay between the germline ends. From germline, CDR1 is MNHEY and CDR2 SMNVEV (reference sequence). The CDR3 DNA sequence: TGTGCCAGCAGGTGGACAGTTTCTAGCACAGATACGCAGTATTTT. Amino acid sequence: CASRWTVSSTDTQYF.

This chain joins TRBV5-4 and TRBJ2-2; the D gene is possibly TRBD2 (6 bases). The length of the CDR3 is 16 residues. CDR1 SGHNT and CDR2 YYREEE come from the germline V gene (reference sequence). V lost 0 bases and J 5 bases, leaving 14 bases between the germline ends. Written as DNA, the CDR3 is TGTGCCAGCAGCTTGGCGGCTAGCGTGGAAACCGGGGAGCTGTTTTTT. It codes for CASSLAASVETGELFF.

This chain connects TRBV3-1 (or the pseudogene TRBV3-2) to TRBJ2-1, with D unresolved. V was trimmed by 1 base and J by 5 bases, leaving 6 bases between them. CDR3 length: 13 residues. Germline V CDR1 and CDR2: LGHDT, YNNKEL (reference sequence). The CDR3 DNA reads TGTGCCAGCAGCCAAGGTCTAAACAATGAGCAGTTCTTC. This sequence encodes CASSQGLNNEQFF.

The V gene is TRBV19, the J gene TRBJ2-7; 9 bases line up with TRBD2. V shed 8 bases, J shed 6 bases, and the junction held 11 bases outside the gene matches. The CDR3 contains 14 residues. Germline CDR1 is LNHDA and CDR2 is SQIVND (reference sequence). CDR3 residues: CASSPLAGPGEQYF. DNA for the CDR3: TGTGCCAGTTCCCCCCTAGCGGGACCGGGCGAGCAGTACTTC.

J is TRBJ2-1 and V is TRBV7-3; the match to TRBD2 covers 7 bases. The germline V gene encodes CDR1 SGHTA and CDR2 FQGTGA. This CDR3 has 14 residues. The V and J ends lost 3 bases and 6 bases, in that order; junction bases with no gene match: 5. This CDR3 is CASSLAGVANEQFF. Here the CDR3 DNA reads TGTGCCAGCAGCTTGGCGGGAGTCGCCAATGAGCAGTTCTTC.

Comments on this clone: A much larger clone lies one base from this, so it may be a read error. The chain is built from TRBV5-5 and TRBJ2-7; the match to TRBD2 covers 11 bases. CDR1 SGHKS and CDR2 YYEKEE come from the germline V gene (reference sequence). This CDR3 is 15 amino acids long. After removal of 1 base from V and 0 bases from J, the junction contained 0 bases not matched to a gene. This chain's CDR3 is CASSLTSGSSYEQYF. DNA for the CDR3: TGTGCCAGCAGCTTGACTAGCGGGAGCTCCTACGAGCAGTACTTC.

This clone was detected only once. The rearrangement joins TRBV5-1 to TRBJ2-3; TRBD1 might be the D (6 bases). CDR1 is SGHRS and CDR2 is YFSETQ in the germline V gene. Trimming took off 4 bases at V and 6 bases at J, with 21 bases between the two ends. The CDR3 has 16 residues. The CDR3 sequence is CASSLGAARGIDTQYF. In DNA form, the CDR3 reads TGCGCCAGCAGCCTGGGGGCGGCTAGGGGTATCGATACGCAGTATTTT. Full variable domain (remainder filled in from reference TRBV5-1 and TRBJ2-3): KAGVTQTPRYLIKTRGQQVTLSCSPISGHRSVSWYQQTPGQGLQFLFEYFSETQRNKGNFPGRFSGRQFSNSRSEMNVSTLELGDSALYLCASSLGAARGIDTQYFGPGTRLTVL.

This clone was counted between two and nine times. This chain joins TRBV2 and TRBJ2-7, with 11 bases matching TRBD1. The CDR3 loop spans 12 amino acids. Unmatched junction bases numbered 4, after V lost 6 bases and J lost 9 bases. CDR1 SNHLY and CDR2 FYNNEI come from the germline V gene. The DNA of the CDR3 is TGTGCCAGCAGCGGACAGGGGGCGAGGCAGTACTTC. This sequence encodes CASSGQGARQYF.

The chain couples TRBV10-3 to TRBJ1-2; 7 bases align to TRBD1. Trimming removed 6 bases from V and 8 bases from J; junction bases left unmatched: 12. The CDR3 is made up of 14 amino acids. CDR1 and CDR2 (germline): ENHRY, SYGVKD. The CDR3 sequence: CAIRAQDRSDGYTF. CDR3 DNA sequence: TGTGCCATCAGAGCCCAGGACAGGTCAGACGGCTACACCTTC.

The chain couples TRBV6-1 to TRBJ2-7, with TRBD1 matching over 7 bases. This CDR3 has 17 residues. CDR1 and CDR2 (germline): MNHNS, SASEGT. V shed 3 bases, J shed 1 base, and the junction held 12 bases outside the gene matches. The DNA of the CDR3 is TGTGCCAGCAGTGACTGGGACAGCCGAACGGGATCCTACGAGCAGTACTTC. This codes for CASSDWDSRTGSYEQYF.

The rearrangement uses TRBV6-5 and TRBJ1-1, with no clear D. The CDR3 spans 13 residues. Per germline, CDR1 MNHEY and CDR2 SVGAGI. The V gene lost 5 bases and the J gene lost 0 bases, with 7 bases spanning the gap. The CDR3 here is CASSPILNTEAFF. In DNA form, the CDR3 reads TGTGCCAGCAGTCCCATCCTGAACACTGAAGCTTTCTTT.

The V and J genes are TRBV5-1 and TRBJ2-5, with unresolved D. Trimming pared 4 bases from V and 1 base from J, leaving 14 bases between. Per the germline V gene, CDR1 is SGHRS and CDR2 is YFSETQ. The CDR3 covers 15 residues. The CDR3 coding sequence is TGCGCCAGCAGCGGAGATACTGCCTTCCAAGAGACCCAGTACTTC. This gives the protein CASSGDTAFQETQYF.

V and J are TRBV6-4 and TRBJ2-1, with TRBD2 matching 10 bases. V shed 10 bases, J shed 7 bases, and the junction held 10 bases outside the gene matches. This CDR3 has 14 amino acids. Germline CDR1 MRHNA, CDR2 SNTAGT. The CDR3: CATTRSGRVNEQFF. As DNA, the CDR3 is TGTGCCACAACCCGAAGCGGGAGGGTGAATGAGCAGTTCTTC.

This clone appeared once. The chain recombines TRBV7-2 with TRBJ2-7; 8 bases align to TRBD1. V trimming: 2 bases; J trimming: 9 bases; junction bases outside the gene matches: 6. CDR3 length equals 13 residues. From germline, CDR1 is SGHTA and CDR2 FQGNSA. The CDR3 reads CASSLLPTGGQYF. The CDR3 DNA reads as TGTGCCAGCAGCTTACTTCCTACAGGGGGGCAGTACTTC.

This sequence joins TRBV4-1 and TRBJ1-5, with 7 bases lining up with TRBD1. CDR1 is MGHRA, CDR2 YSYEKL, per germline. The CDR3 totals 19 residues. V gave up 4 bases and J gave up 0 bases; unmatched junction bases: 15. The CDR3 loop reads CASSPPLGDRESSNQPQHF. The CDR3 coding sequence is TGCGCCAGCAGCCCCCCTCTAGGGGACAGAGAAAGTAGCAATCAGCCCCAGCATTTT.

This chain joins TRBV19 and TRBJ2-7; 11 nucleotides align to TRBD1. V trimming: 5 bases; J trimming: 5 bases; junction bases outside the gene matches: 2. The CDR3 consists of 13 residues. Looked up from germline, CDR1 is LNHDA and CDR2 is SQIVND (reference sequence). The CDR3 spells CASSPGQGDEQYF. CDR3 in DNA: TGTGCCAGTAGTCCGGGACAGGGGGACGAGCAGTACTTC. Combining the CDR3 with reference TRBV19 and TRBJ2-7 gives the whole variable domain DGGITQSPKYLFRKEGQNVTLSCEQNLNHDAMYWYRQDPGQGLRLIYYSQIVNDFQKGDIAEGYSVSREKKESFPLTVTSAQKNPTAFYLCASSPGQGDEQYFGPGTRLTVT.

The gene calls are TRBV2 and TRBJ2-2, with D unclear. Trimming took off 5 bases at V and 2 bases at J, with 12 bases between the two ends. There are 15 residues in the CDR3. CDR1 and CDR2 from the germline V gene are SNHLY and FYNNEI. CDR3 in amino acids: CASSYAPQNTGELFF. The DNA of the CDR3 is TGTGCCAGCAGTTATGCCCCACAAAACACCGGGGAGCTGTTTTTT.

This clone turned up a few times. The chain recombines TRBV30 with TRBJ2-7; 7 nucleotides match TRBD1. This CDR3 has 13 residues. Germline CDR1 is GTSNPN and CDR2 is SVGIG (reference sequence). J lost 6 bases, V lost 2 bases, and 7 bases had no gene match. Here the CDR3 reads CAWSKGSGGEQYF. The CDR3 nucleotides read TGTGCCTGGAGTAAGGGGTCAGGGGGCGAGCAGTACTTC.

The chain recombines TRBV19 with TRBJ1-1; D uncertain. CDR1 is LNHDA and CDR2 is SQIVND in the germline V gene (reference sequence). Trimming stripped 3 bases from V and 8 bases from J, with 10 bases between. The CDR3 length is 12 residues. The CDR3 region is CASSIAAGEAFF. CDR3 nucleotides: TGTGCCAGTAGTATCGCCGCGGGGGAAGCTTTCTTT.